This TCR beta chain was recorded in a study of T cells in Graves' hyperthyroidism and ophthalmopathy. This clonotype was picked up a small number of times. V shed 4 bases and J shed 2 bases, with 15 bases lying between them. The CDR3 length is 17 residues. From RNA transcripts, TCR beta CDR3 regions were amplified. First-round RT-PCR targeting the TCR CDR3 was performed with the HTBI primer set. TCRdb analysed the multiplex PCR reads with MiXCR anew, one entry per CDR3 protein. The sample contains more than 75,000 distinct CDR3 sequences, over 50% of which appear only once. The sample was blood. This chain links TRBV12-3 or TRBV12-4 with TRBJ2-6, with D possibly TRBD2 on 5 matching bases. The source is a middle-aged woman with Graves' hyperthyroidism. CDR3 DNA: TGTGCCAGCAGTTCCCCCGGACTGGAAGCTGGGGCCAACGTCCTGACTTTC. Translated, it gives CASSSPGLEAGANVLTF.